This TCR beta chain was observed in a study of Ad26.COV2.S vaccination and SARS-CoV-2 variants. Study at large: Donor had been placed in the Ad26.COV2.S arm of the COV1001 trial. Donor got 5x10^10 or 1x10^11 viral particles of Ad26.COV2.S. Overall study findings and caveats: Spike-specific TCR breadth ran higher among vaccine recipients than placebo recipients. There was a possibility that the TCR breadth and depth analyses underestimated total T cell responses.

The treatment: around 19 received Ad26.COV2.S at low or high dose, single or two shots; roughly 5 received placebo; per-sample allocation not given. Each sample was drawn 63 days after the first injection (of vaccine or placebo). This table comes from immunoSEQ multiplex PCR, and its TCRdb copy is limited to in-frame clones, with some not included. The table includes a few hundred thousand clones, 85% to 90% detected once. As for this clone: The antigen is not known.

From germline, CDR1 is KGHSH and CDR2 LQKENI. The V segment lost 6 bases and the J segment 4 bases; nucleotides outside the gene matches: 6. This CDR3 spans 15 amino acids. This chain connects TRBV18 to TRBJ2-6; TRBD1 matches at 7 bases. This sequence was found in a person between 18 and 65 years old who received the Ad26.COV2.S COVID-19 vaccine or a placebo. The sample here was peripheral blood, taken in a trial of Ad26.COV2.S vaccine versus placebo. CDR3 residues: CASSPTGPGANVLTF. For the CDR3, the DNA is TGTGCCAGCTCGCCGACAGGGCCCGGGGCCAACGTCCTGACTTTC.